This TCR beta chain originates from a study of blood T cells in healthy people across ages. PCR was performed a second time for roughly 7 to 12 cycles using a sample-barcoded 5' primer and a J-beta primer mix. TCRdb called the 5' RACE reads again in MiXCR, with one record for every CDR3 protein. Found here are approximately 880,000 distinct CDR3 sequences, roughly 43% of them singletons; the top ten hold roughly 13%. All donors came from Russia, were Caucasian and healthy, and spanned ages roughly 6 to 95. Germline values: CDR1 MGHRA, CDR2 YSYEKL. The V end was cut by 4 bases, the J end by 2 bases, with 18 bases between. The CDR3 contains 16 residues.

The chain recombines TRBV4-1 with TRBJ2-7; D unresolved. Input material: blood. The receptor comes from a man under 40 in good health. The chain's CDR3 is CASSPVAQVGAYEQYF. CDR3 bases: TGCGCCAGCAGCCCCGTGGCACAAGTAGGCGCCTACGAGCAGTACTTC.